Following are 8 T cell receptor beta chains from one sample sequenced in a study of blood T cell repertoires in COVID-19 (dated by TCRdb to 2019 to 2021). Library creation used the immunoSEQ multiplex PCR assay. The clones in this table, taken by TCRdb from immuneACCESS, are in-frame only. Not every clone is retained; where verified, under half of the shortfall comes from an unresolved V gene, and the cause of the rest is unknown. For this sample the table gives fewer than 300,000 clones, of which around 82% were detected only once. The ten largest make up about 3% of the sample. Sequenced input: peripheral blood. These receptors were collected from a woman aged 18 to 35 with acute or convalescent COVID-19.

The chain couples TRBV3-1 (or the pseudogene TRBV3-2) to TRBJ1-1, with D maybe TRBD1 (5 bases). V lost 6 bases, J lost 11 bases, and 16 bases lay in between. Germline CDR1 LGHDT, CDR2 YNNKEL (reference sequence). The CDR3 spans 12 residues. CDR3 amino acids: CASRQDRRPAFF. The CDR3 coding sequence is TGTGCCAGCAGACAGGACCGGCGCCCGGCTTTCTTT.

The CDR3 nucleotides are TGTGCCAGCAGCTTAGTGCCAGGAAAACGCAATCAGCCCCAGCATTTT. This gives the protein CASSLVPGKRNQPQHF. This chain links TRBV7-2 with TRBJ1-5; D is ambiguous. The V gene lost 1 base and the J gene lost 2 bases, with 12 bases spanning the gap. Germline values: CDR1 SGHTA, CDR2 FQGNSA. This CDR3 is 16 amino acids long.

V is TRBV9 and J is TRBJ1-2; 11 bases match TRBD1. V lost 0 bases, J lost 2 bases, and 9 bases stayed unmatched. CDR3 length: 18 amino acids. Germline values: CDR1 SGDLS, CDR2 YYNGEE. The CDR3 spells CASSVDSGDRGLNYGYTF. The CDR3 nucleotides are TGTGCCAGCAGCGTAGACTCGGGGGACAGGGGGTTAAACTATGGCTACACCTTC.

This clone was observed a handful of times. The CDR3 protein is CASSKGLAGGAEQFF. The DNA for the CDR3 is TGTGCCAGCAGCAAAGGACTAGCGGGAGGTGCTGAGCAGTTCTTC. The chain uses TRBV7-3 and TRBJ2-1; 14 bases agree with TRBD2. With V trimmed by 5 bases and J by 9 bases, 6 bases remained unmatched. Germline V CDR1 and CDR2: SGHTA, FQGTGA. CDR3 size: 15 residues.

The CDR3 here is CASSSGGGWKTQYF. CDR3 bases: TGTGCCAGCAGTTCGGGGGGCGGATGGAAGACCCAGTACTTC. This sequence joins TRBV6-5 and TRBJ2-5, with D possibly TRBD2 on 7 matching bases. Germline V gene data show CDR1 as MNHEY and CDR2 as SVGAGI. This CDR3 is 14 amino acids long. V was trimmed by 4 bases and J by 6 bases, leaving 15 bases between them.

The gene calls are TRBV19 and TRBJ1-4; no clear D. CDR3 length equals 15 residues. V was cut by 3 bases and J by 1 base, with 9 bases left in between. Germline assignment: CDR1 LNHDA and CDR2 SQIVND (reference sequence). The CDR3 DNA reads as TGTGCCAGTAGTATCCCCGGGATAACTAATGAAAAACTGTTTTTT. It yields the protein CASSIPGITNEKLFF.

The chain recombines TRBV6-5 with TRBJ1-1, with D perhaps matching TRBD1 (6 bases). V lost 0 bases and J 4 bases, leaving 12 bases between the germline ends. Germline V gene sequence: CDR1 MNHEY, CDR2 SVGAGI. The length of the CDR3 is 15 residues. The CDR3: CASSYSSGGFTEAFF. Written as DNA, the CDR3 is TGTGCCAGCAGTTACTCGTCGGGGGGCTTCACTGAAGCTTTCTTT.

V gene TRBV7-9 combines with J gene TRBJ1-2; D gene ambiguous. There are 15 residues in the CDR3. V was cut by 5 bases and J by 0 bases, with 13 bases left in between. Per germline, CDR1 SEHNR and CDR2 FQNEAQ (reference sequence). CDR3 nucleotides: TGTGCCAGCAGCAAAACGGGAAACCCTAACTATGGCTACACCTTC. It codes for CASSKTGNPNYGYTF.